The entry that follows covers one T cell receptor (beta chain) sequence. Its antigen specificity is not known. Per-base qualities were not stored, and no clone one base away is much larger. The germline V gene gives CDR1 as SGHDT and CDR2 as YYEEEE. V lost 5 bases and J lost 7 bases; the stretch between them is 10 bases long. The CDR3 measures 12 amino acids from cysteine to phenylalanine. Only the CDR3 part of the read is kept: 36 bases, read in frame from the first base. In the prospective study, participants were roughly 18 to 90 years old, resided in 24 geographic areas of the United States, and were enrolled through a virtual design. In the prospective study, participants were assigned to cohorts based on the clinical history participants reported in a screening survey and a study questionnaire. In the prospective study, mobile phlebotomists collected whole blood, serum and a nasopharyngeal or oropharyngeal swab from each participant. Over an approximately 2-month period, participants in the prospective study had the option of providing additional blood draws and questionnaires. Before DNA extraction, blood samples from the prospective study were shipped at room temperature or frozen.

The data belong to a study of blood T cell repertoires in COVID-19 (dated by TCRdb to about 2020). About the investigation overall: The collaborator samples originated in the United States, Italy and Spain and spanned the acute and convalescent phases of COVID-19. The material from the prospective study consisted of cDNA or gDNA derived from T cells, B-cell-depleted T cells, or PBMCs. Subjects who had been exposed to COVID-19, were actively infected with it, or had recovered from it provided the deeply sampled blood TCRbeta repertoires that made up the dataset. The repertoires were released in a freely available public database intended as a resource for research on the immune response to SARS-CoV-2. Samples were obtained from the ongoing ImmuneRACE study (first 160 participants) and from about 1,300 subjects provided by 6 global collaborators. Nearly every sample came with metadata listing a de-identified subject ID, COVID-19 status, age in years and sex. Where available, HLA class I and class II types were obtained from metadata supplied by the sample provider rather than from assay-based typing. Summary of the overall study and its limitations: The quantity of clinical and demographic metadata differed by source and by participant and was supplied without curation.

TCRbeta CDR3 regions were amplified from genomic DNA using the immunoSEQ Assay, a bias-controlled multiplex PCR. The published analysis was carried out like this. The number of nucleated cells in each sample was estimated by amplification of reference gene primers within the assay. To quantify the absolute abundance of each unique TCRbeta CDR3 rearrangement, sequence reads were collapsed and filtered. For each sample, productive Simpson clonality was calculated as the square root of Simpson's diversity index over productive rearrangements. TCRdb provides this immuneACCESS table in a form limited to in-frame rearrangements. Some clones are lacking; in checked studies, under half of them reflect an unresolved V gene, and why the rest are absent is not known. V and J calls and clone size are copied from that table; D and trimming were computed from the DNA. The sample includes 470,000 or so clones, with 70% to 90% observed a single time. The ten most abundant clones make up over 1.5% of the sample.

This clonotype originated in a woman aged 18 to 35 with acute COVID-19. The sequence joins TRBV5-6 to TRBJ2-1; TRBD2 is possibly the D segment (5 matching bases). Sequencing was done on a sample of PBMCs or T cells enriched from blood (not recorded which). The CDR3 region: CASRIGLNEQFF. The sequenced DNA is TGTGCCAGCAGAATAGGACTTAATGAGCAGTTCTTC.